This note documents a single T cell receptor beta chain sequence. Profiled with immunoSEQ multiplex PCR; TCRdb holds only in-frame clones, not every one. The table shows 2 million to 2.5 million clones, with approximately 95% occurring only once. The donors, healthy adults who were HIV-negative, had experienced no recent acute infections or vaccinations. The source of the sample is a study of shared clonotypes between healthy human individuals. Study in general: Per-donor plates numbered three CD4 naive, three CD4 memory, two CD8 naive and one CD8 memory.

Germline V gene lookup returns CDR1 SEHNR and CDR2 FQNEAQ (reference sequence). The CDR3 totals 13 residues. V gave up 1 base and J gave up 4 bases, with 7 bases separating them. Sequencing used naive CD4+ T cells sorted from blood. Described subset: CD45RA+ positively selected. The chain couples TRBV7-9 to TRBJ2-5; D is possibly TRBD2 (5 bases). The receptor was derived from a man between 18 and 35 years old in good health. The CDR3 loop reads CASSLERVETQYF. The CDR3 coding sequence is TGTGCCAGCAGCTTAGAGAGGGTAGAGACCCAGTACTTC. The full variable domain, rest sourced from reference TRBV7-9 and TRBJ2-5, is DTGVSQNPRHKITKRGQNVTFRCDPISEHNRLYWYRQTLGQGPEFLTYFQNEAQLEKSRLLSDRFSAERPKGSFSTLEIQRTEQGDSAMYLCASSLERVETQYFGPGTRLLVL.